A single sample gave rise to the 30 T cell receptor beta chains below, sequenced in a study of T cells in Graves' hyperthyroidism and ophthalmopathy. Researchers amplified the TCR beta CDR3 regions from RNA transcripts. The HTBI set primed first-round TCR CDR3 RT-PCR. TCRdb ran MiXCR on the multiplex PCR reads and lists one entry per CDR3 protein. The repertoire has some 440,000 distinct CDR3 sequences, 15% to 17% of them found once; the top ten carry approximately 8%. Sequencing was carried out using blood. These receptors were taken from a young woman with Graves' hyperthyroidism.

Many counts were recorded for this clonotype. This sequence joins TRBV13 and TRBJ1-2; 7 bases agree with TRBD1. The CDR3 loop spans 16 amino acids. Trimming took 5 bases from V and 4 from J; bases not matched to a gene: 13. Germline V gives CDR1 PRHDT, CDR2 FYEKMQ (reference sequence). The CDR3, as DNA: TGTGCCAGCAGCCTCCCCCCTCCGGGACAGCTCTATGGCTACACCTTC. This translates into CASSLPPPGQLYGYTF.

This chain links TRBV6-1 with TRBJ2-1, with 10 bases fitting TRBD2. The CDR3 contains 16 residues. Germline assignment: CDR1 MNHNS and CDR2 SASEGT. V was clipped by 6 bases and J by 3 bases; unmatched bases: 8. In nucleotides, the CDR3 is TGTGCCAGCAGAAAACCGGGACTAGCGAACTACAATGAGCAGTTCTTC. Amino acid sequence: CASRKPGLANYNEQFF.

This chain links TRBV11-2 with TRBJ2-3, with 9 bases identical to TRBD2. Trimming removed 3 bases from V and 8 bases from J; junction bases left unmatched: 6. The CDR3 contains 14 residues. Germline loops: CDR1 SGHAT, CDR2 FQNNGV. The CDR3 sequence is CASSLFSGSFTQYF. CDR3 in DNA: TGTGCCAGCAGCTTGTTTAGCGGGAGTTTTACGCAGTATTTT.

This clonotype was observed at least ten times. The rearrangement uses TRBV18 and TRBJ2-7, with unresolved D. Germline V CDR1 and CDR2: KGHSH, LQKENI. The V and J ends lost 6 bases and 2 bases respectively, with 11 bases between them. The CDR3 consists of 13 residues. The CDR3 bases are TGTGCCAGCTCTCACGACGGACCCTACGAGCAGTACTTC. This sequence encodes CASSHDGPYEQYF.

The chain recombines TRBV19 with TRBJ1-1, with D tentatively TRBD1 (6 bases). The V end lost 7 bases, the J end lost 4 bases, and 16 bases lay between the germline ends. CDR1 and CDR2 from the germline V gene are LNHDA and SQIVND (reference sequence). The CDR3 length is 14 residues. This CDR3 reads CASTTSPGVTEAFF. In DNA, the CDR3 is TGTGCCAGTACCACCAGCCCAGGGGTCACTGAAGCTTTCTTT.

This clonotype came up many times. This chain joins TRBV11-2 and TRBJ2-3; 8 nucleotides agree with TRBD2. V trimming: 5 bases; J trimming: 4 bases; junction bases outside the gene matches: 8. CDR3 size: 15 residues. The germline CDR1 and CDR2 sequences are SGHAT and FQNNGV. The CDR3 bases are TGTGCCAGCAGCCACCAGCGGGAGTTAGCAGATACGCAGTATTTT. This codes for CASSHQRELADTQYF. The complete variable domain, with remaining parts taken from reference TRBV11-2 and TRBJ2-3, reads EAGVAQSPRYKIIEKRQSVAFWCNPISGHATLYWYQQILGQGPKLLIQFQNNGVVDDSQLPKDRFSAERLKGVDSTLKIQPAKLEDSAVYLCASSHQRELADTQYFGPGTRLTVL.

Ten or more counts support this clonotype. The chain carries TRBV12-3 or TRBV12-4 and TRBJ2-7; 15 nucleotides align to TRBD2. Losses at the gene ends were 10 bases for V and 6 bases for J; bases not matched to a gene: 4. The CDR3 has 13 amino acids. CDR3 DNA sequence: TGTGCCATCGGGACTAGCGGGAGGTCCGAGCAGTACTTC. Its protein product is CAIGTSGRSEQYF.

In regard to this clonotype: No conserved phenylalanine or tryptophan is present at the end of the CDR3, so a read error is the likely explanation. The chain combines TRBV29-1 with TRBJ1-5; D gene uncertain. Looked up from germline, CDR1 is SQVTM and CDR2 is ANQGSEA. V shed 4 bases and J shed 3 bases, with 7 bases lying between them. The CDR3 is made up of 12 amino acids. The CDR3 loop reads CSVGSANQPQHL. For the CDR3, the DNA is TGCAGCGTTGGCTCTGCCAATCAGCCCCAGCATCTT.

This clonotype was seen a handful of times. The rearrangement links TRBV19 to TRBJ2-2; 8 bases align to TRBD2. The CDR3 loop spans 18 amino acids. V was clipped by 2 bases and J by 8 bases; unmatched bases: 16. Germline V CDR1 and CDR2: LNHDA, SQIVND (reference sequence). The CDR3 loop is CASSIIYSGGPKEGELFF. The CDR3 DNA reads as TGTGCCAGTAGTATAATTTATTCGGGAGGGCCTAAAGAAGGGGAGCTGTTTTTT. Supplemented by reference TRBV19 and TRBJ2-2, the full variable domain reads DGGITQSPKYLFRKEGQNVTLSCEQNLNHDAMYWYRQDPGQGLRLIYYSQIVNDFQKGDIAEGYSVSREKKESFPLTVTSAQKNPTAFYLCASSIIYSGGPKEGELFFGEGSRLTVL.

About this clonotype itself: A clone one base away is much larger, so this may be a read error. V gene TRBV3-1 combines with J gene TRBJ1-2; D unresolved. Germline loops: CDR1 LGHDT, CDR2 YNNKEL (reference sequence). The CDR3 runs 14 residues. V was pared by 0 bases and J by 7 bases, with 12 bases between. Written as DNA, the CDR3 is TGTGCCAGCAGCCAAGATCAGACGTCCTGTGGCTACACCTTC. It encodes CASSQDQTSCGYTF.

This clonotype was detected ten times or more. The rearrangement joins TRBV28 to TRBJ1-2; perhaps TRBD1 as D (5 bases). This CDR3 region has 16 residues. V lost 3 bases and J lost 3, with 17 bases in between. The germline V gene has CDR1 MDHEN and CDR2 SYDVKM. The CDR3 protein is CASSFMVGGMDYGYTF. The DNA of the CDR3 is TGTGCCAGCAGTTTCATGGTCGGGGGGATGGACTATGGCTACACCTTC.

The table lists this clonotype with many counts. V gene TRBV3-1 combines with J gene TRBJ1-6, with D hard to call. V lost 0 bases and J lost 8, with 2 bases in between. The CDR3 contains 12 residues. Germline V lookup: CDR1 LGHDT, CDR2 YNNKEL (reference sequence). Here the CDR3 DNA reads TGTGCCAGCAGCCAAGATTATTCACCCCTCCACTTT. It yields the protein CASSQDYSPLHF.

This clonotype was detected ten times or more. This chain uses TRBV10-3 with TRBJ2-7; TRBD2 matches 8 bases. With 3 bases clipped from V and 7 bases from J, the junction kept 8 bases outside the gene matches. Germline V CDR1 and CDR2: ENHRY, SYGVKD. The CDR3 totals 14 residues. CDR3 DNA: TGTGCCATCAGTGACCTCCCCCGGGAGGGAGAGCAGTACTTC. This gives the protein CAISDLPREGEQYF.

Ten or more counts support this clonotype. The chain carries TRBV6-2 or TRBV6-3 and TRBJ1-5; D uncertain. The CDR3 contains 13 residues. Per germline, CDR1 MNHEY and CDR2 SVGEGT. V lost 4 bases, J lost 9 bases, and 13 bases lay in between. In DNA form, the CDR3 reads TGTGCCAGCAGTTCAATTTCGTCCTCGCCCCAGCATTTT. Translating it yields CASSSISSSPQHF.

This clonotype was seen repeatedly, ten times or more. The chain recombines TRBV24-1 with TRBJ2-5; D unclear. The CDR3 is made up of 12 amino acids. The germline V gene encodes CDR1 KGHDR and CDR2 SFDVKD. V lost 2 bases and J lost 1, with 1 base in between. CDR3 in DNA: TGTGCCACCAGTGATTCCCAAGAGACCCAGTACTTC. This codes for CATSDSQETQYF.

This clonotype was observed a handful of times. A much larger clone differs by one base, so this may be a read error. This chain links TRBV6-1 with TRBJ2-3; a possible D gene is TRBD1 (6 bases). This CDR3 is built from 15 residues. Germline CDR1 and CDR2: MNHNS and SASEGT. Here the CDR3 reads CASRLSGANTDTQCF. The CDR3 DNA sequence: TGTGCCAGCAGGCTATCAGGGGCTAACACAGATACGCAGTGTTTT.

This clonotype was seen repeatedly, ten times or more. The chain employs TRBV3-1 and TRBJ2-3; no reliable D call. The V and J ends lost 6 bases and 1 base respectively, with 8 bases between them. CDR3 length: 13 residues. Germline V lookup: CDR1 LGHDT, CDR2 YNNKEL (reference sequence). The CDR3 coding sequence is TGTGCCAGCAGACTGGCAGGCACAGATACGCAGTATTTT. Translation gives CASRLAGTDTQYF.

This clonotype was observed at least ten times. The gene calls are TRBV30 and TRBJ2-1; tentatively, D is TRBD1 (5 bases). Germline-derived CDR1 and CDR2 are GTSNPN and SVGIG (reference sequence). Deletions cut 0 bases from V and 3 bases from J, with 12 bases between. This CDR3 has 15 residues. DNA of the CDR3: TGTGCCTGGAGTGTACTCAGGGTGGTCTACAATGAGCAGTTCTTC. It translates to CAWSVLRVVYNEQFF.

At least ten counts were recorded for this clonotype. The V gene is TRBV7-8, the J gene TRBJ2-7, with 11 nucleotides matching TRBD1. Germline V gene lookup returns CDR1 SGHVS and CDR2 FQNEAQ. The ends lost 5 bases at V and 3 bases at J; junction bases unmatched: 3. The CDR3 has 14 amino acids. As DNA, the CDR3 is TGTGCCAGCAGCATAGGGACAGGGGGCTACGAGCAGTACTTC. It codes for CASSIGTGGYEQYF.

The table lists this clonotype with many counts. This chain connects TRBV30 to TRBJ1-2, with TRBD1 as a possible D gene (6 bases). Germline loops: CDR1 GTSNPN, CDR2 SVGIG (reference sequence). V was trimmed by 3 bases and J by 3 bases, leaving 11 bases between them. The CDR3 covers 13 residues. CDR3 residues: CAWSQGTYYGYTF. The CDR3 nucleotides are TGTGCCTGGAGCCAGGGGACCTACTATGGCTACACCTTC. The complete variable domain, with remaining parts taken from reference TRBV30 and TRBJ1-2, reads SQTIHQWPATLVQPVGSPLSLECTVEGTSNPNLYWYRQAAGRGLQLLFYSVGIGQISSEVPQNLSASRPQDRQFILSSKKLLLSDSGFYLCAWSQGTYYGYTFGSGTRLTVV.

In this sample, this clonotype turned up many times. This rearrangement joins TRBV27 to TRBJ2-3; 14 bases are shared with TRBD2. The CDR3 consists of 16 residues. V lost 9 bases and J lost 7; bases outside the gene matches: 12. The V gene's germline CDR1 is MNHEY and CDR2 SMNVEV (reference sequence). This CDR3 reads CARVGLAGVPEYTQYF. Here the CDR3 DNA reads TGTGCCAGGGTGGGACTAGCGGGGGTACCAGAGTATACGCAGTATTTT.

This clonotype has a handful of counts. This chain joins TRBV5-1 and TRBJ1-2; 8 nucleotides match TRBD1. V dropped 4 bases and J dropped 5; count of bases not matched to a gene: 7. The CDR3 is 14 residues long. Germline V gene data show CDR1 as SGHRS and CDR2 as YFSETQ. In nucleotides, the CDR3 is TGCGCCAGCAGCCCGGACAGGGTTGAATATGGCTACACCTTC. The encoded protein is CASSPDRVEYGYTF.

The chain combines TRBV20-1 with TRBJ2-7; 9 positions agree with TRBD1. Trimming at V came to 6 bases and at J to 7 bases, leaving 13 bases not matched to a gene. Germline V gene data show CDR1 as DFQATT and CDR2 as SNEGSKA (reference sequence). There are 14 residues in the CDR3. CDR3 in amino acids: CSAQRGTGSQEQYF. The CDR3 DNA reads as TGCAGTGCCCAGAGGGGGACAGGGAGTCAGGAGCAGTACTTC.

This clonotype was counted at least ten times. This chain uses TRBV20-1 with TRBJ1-2, with D unresolved. Looked up from germline, CDR1 is DFQATT and CDR2 is SNEGSKA (reference sequence). The CDR3 has 14 amino acids. Trimming removed 0 bases from V and 1 base from J, with 9 bases in between. In nucleotides, the CDR3 is TGCAGTGCTAGAGATGTTTGGGGTAACTATGGCTACACCTTC. The encoded protein is CSARDVWGNYGYTF.

This clonotype was seen at least ten times. The chain joins TRBV29-1 to TRBJ1-2, with D unresolved. Germline values: CDR1 SQVTM, CDR2 ANQGSEA. The V end lost 4 bases, the J end lost 4 bases, and 13 bases lay between the germline ends. This CDR3 region has 13 residues. The CDR3 DNA reads as TGCAGCGTTGTCGTAGGGAGCCTCTATGGCTACACCTTC. This sequence encodes CSVVVGSLYGYTF.

This clonotype was seen more than once but under ten times. The chain is built from TRBV9 and TRBJ1-4; D call uncertain. The CDR3 has 13 residues. The germline V gene has CDR1 SGDLS and CDR2 YYNGEE. V was clipped by 0 bases and J by 8 bases, with 8 bases between them. This chain's CDR3 is CASSVVPGEKLFF. The CDR3 nucleotides read TGTGCCAGCAGCGTAGTACCGGGGGAAAAACTGTTTTTT.

This clonotype appeared many times. The chain carries TRBV4-1 and TRBJ2-5, with 8 bases identical to TRBD2. With V trimmed by 6 bases and J by 4 bases, 25 bases remained unmatched. The CDR3 spans 20 residues. Germline V lookup: CDR1 MGHRA, CDR2 YSYEKL. The CDR3 nucleotides are TGCGCCAGCAGGTCGGCTTTGCAGAACAGAGCGGGAGAGGGTGGAGAGACCCAGTACTTC. Translation gives CASRSALQNRAGEGGETQYF.

DNA for the CDR3: TGTGCCACCAGCAGACCGGGACTAGCGGATAAAAGACAAGAGACCCAGTACTTC. Amino acid sequence: CATSRPGLADKRQETQYF. J is TRBJ2-5 and V is TRBV15; TRBD2 agrees at 11 bases. V lost 2 bases, J lost 2 bases, and 10 bases stayed unmatched. Germline V gene lookup returns CDR1 LNHNV and CDR2 YYDKDF (reference sequence). This CDR3 region has 18 residues.

This clonotype was seen many times. V and J are TRBV5-1 and TRBJ2-1; unclear D gene. This CDR3 has 13 amino acids. V dropped 5 bases and J dropped 5 bases, with 11 bases sitting between them. Germline V gene data show CDR1 as SGHRS and CDR2 as YFSETQ. The CDR3 bases are TGCGCCAGCAGACAAGGAAGGGACAATGAGCAGTTCTTC. Translating it yields CASRQGRDNEQFF.

The rearrangement uses TRBV5-1 and TRBJ2-1; D not certain. Trimming left V 0 bases short and J 6 bases short, with 10 bases between. CDR3 length: 14 amino acids. The V gene's germline CDR1 is SGHRS and CDR2 YFSETQ. The CDR3 protein is CASSLDRTRNEQFF. The CDR3, as DNA: TGCGCCAGCAGCTTGGACCGAACTCGCAATGAGCAGTTCTTC.